This T cell receptor (beta chain) was captured in a study of OX40 agonist ivuxolimab in advanced cancers. Study details: Ivuxolimab, which patients received intravenously every 2 weeks, was dosed at 0.01 to 10 mg/kg. Study-level findings and limits: Low normalized T-cell clonal expansion also characterized some of the nonresponders.

On this clone itself: Antigen unknown.

The repertoire was sequenced with immunoSEQ multiplex PCR; TCRdb's copy has only in-frame clones and lacks some. Of 63,000 or so clones in the sample, about 91% were seen once. This TCR came from an adult with an advanced solid tumor such as melanoma, head and neck, liver or kidney cancer. The starting material was CD4+ or CD8+ T cells sorted from blood, obtained in a trial of the OX40 agonist ivuxolimab.

The chain's CDR3 is CASSIRDRVSYEQYF. CDR3 sequence (DNA): TGTGCCAGTAGTATTCGGGACAGGGTCTCCTACGAGCAGTACTTC. V gene TRBV19 combines with J gene TRBJ2-7; 9 positions match TRBD1. This CDR3 has 15 residues. CDR1 and CDR2 (germline): LNHDA, SQIVND (reference sequence). V lost 3 bases to trimming and J lost 0 bases; unmatched junction nucleotides: 3.